These 15 T cell receptor beta chains were all obtained from the same sample, sequenced in a study of CD8 T cells in ankylosing spondylitis. Study observations and caveats: Blood from ankylosing spondylitis patients appeared to carry a characteristic roughly 8-variant TCR beta motif.

No antigen has been identified for these receptors. One entry per CDR3 protein, called by TCRdb with MiXCR from the 5' RACE reads. The data hold around 140,000 distinct CDR3 sequences, with roughly 15% observed a single time. Sequencing used blood, either unsorted or a sorted T cell fraction (not recorded which). These receptors were taken from a male donor with ankylosing spondylitis.

This sequence joins TRBV5-1 and TRBJ2-1; 7 positions agree with TRBD2. CDR1 is SGHRS, CDR2 YFSETQ, per germline. The CDR3 contains 15 residues. Trimming at V came to 2 bases and at J to 4 bases, leaving 6 bases not matched to a gene. The CDR3 nucleotides read TGCGCCAGCAGCTTACGCGGGAGCGAATACAATGAGCAGTTCTTC. Amino acids: CASSLRGSEYNEQFF.

This clonotype was seen repeatedly, ten times or more. V usage is TRBV6-5 and J usage is TRBJ1-2, with D maybe TRBD1 (5 bases). In germline, CDR1 is MNHEY, CDR2 SVGAGI. The CDR3 covers 18 residues. With 3 bases removed from V and 0 bases from J, the gap between germline ends came to 20 bases. The CDR3 sequence is CASSYNPRATTSNYGYTF. DNA of the CDR3: TGTGCCAGCAGTTATAACCCCAGGGCGACCACCTCTAACTATGGCTACACCTTC.

This clonotype was counted between two and nine times. The CDR3 here is CASSYRTGVRYNEQFF. CDR3 nucleotide sequence: TGTGCCAGCAGTTACCGGACAGGCGTACGATACAATGAGCAGTTCTTC. V is TRBV27 and J is TRBJ2-1; 7 bases agree with TRBD1. Per germline, CDR1 MNHEY and CDR2 SMNVEV (reference sequence). Unmatched junction bases numbered 10, after V lost 4 bases and J lost 4 bases. This CDR3 is built from 16 residues.

The V call is TRBV24-1, the J call TRBJ2-1; D is perhaps TRBD1 or TRBD2 (6 bases each). The CDR3 loop spans 14 amino acids. Germline loops: CDR1 KGHDR, CDR2 SFDVKD. V dropped 5 bases and J dropped 4 bases, with 11 bases sitting between them. CDR3 amino acids: CATSAGGGYNEQFF. In DNA, the CDR3 is TGTGCCACCAGTGCCGGGGGCGGATACAATGAGCAGTTCTTC.

The chain employs TRBV4-1 and TRBJ1-2; D gene unclear. Germline lookup yields CDR1 MGHRA and CDR2 YSYEKL. With 0 bases removed from V and 6 bases from J, the gap between germline ends came to 11 bases. The CDR3 extends over 14 amino acids. The CDR3 DNA is TGCGCCAGCAGCCAAGATTTCGAACCGGATGGCTACACCTTC. Protein sequence: CASSQDFEPDGYTF.

Many counts were recorded for this clonotype. CDR3: CASNRDPGQTQYF. CDR3 sequence (DNA): TGTGCCAGCAACAGGGATCCGGGACAGACCCAGTACTTC. This sequence joins TRBV12-3 or TRBV12-4 and TRBJ2-5; D perhaps matches TRBD1 (6 bases). Trimming cost V 7 bases and J 6 bases, with 15 bases left between them. The CDR3 has 13 amino acids.

The chain recombines TRBV14 with TRBJ2-1; D uncertain. The CDR3 has 18 amino acids. The V gene's germline CDR1 is SGHDN and CDR2 FVKESK. The germline V and J ends were trimmed by 3 bases and 4 bases, with 22 bases remaining between them. The CDR3 DNA sequence: TGTGCCAGCAGCCAGGAACAGCGCCCCGAGGTTAGATACAATGAGCAGTTCTTC. Translation gives CASSQEQRPEVRYNEQFF.

This clonotype was picked up a small number of times. The genes are TRBV12-3 or TRBV12-4 and TRBJ2-1; TRBD2 matches at 8 bases. Trimming took 8 bases from V and 4 from J; bases not matched to a gene: 4. The CDR3 covers 13 residues. CDR3 in DNA: TGTGCCAGCTGTCTAGCGGGTTACAATGAGCAGTTCTTC. Translation gives CASCLAGYNEQFF.

With regard to this clonotype: One end of the junction fails to match germline, which may point to a read error. V usage is TRBV28 and J usage is TRBJ2-7; D remains ambiguous. The germline V gene encodes CDR1 MDHEN and CDR2 SYDVKM. The CDR3 totals 12 residues. CDR3 residues: CSSSFRPYEQYF. CDR3 DNA sequence: TGTTCCAGCAGTTTCCGGCCCTACGAGCAGTACTTC.

The chain has TRBV7-2 and TRBJ2-1, with 7 bases lining up with TRBD2. The J segment lost 9 bases and the V segment lost 1 base, leaving 12 bases of the junction unmatched. The CDR3 consists of 16 residues. Per germline, CDR1 SGHTA and CDR2 FQGNSA. CDR3 loop: CASSLEALAVDREQFF. The DNA of the CDR3 is TGTGCCAGCAGCTTAGAGGCCCTAGCGGTTGATCGTGAGCAGTTCTTC.

This clonotype has just a few counts. The chain carries TRBV6-5 and TRBJ2-1; 7 bases line up with TRBD2. With V trimmed by 7 bases and J by 9 bases, 21 bases remained unmatched. From germline, CDR1 is MNHEY and CDR2 SVGAGI. The CDR3 loop spans 17 amino acids. CDR3 DNA: TGTGCCAGCATTAGGGCCGAGCGGGATGCGGGATTTAGTGAGCAGTTCTTC. It is translated as CASIRAERDAGFSEQFF.

Ten or more counts support this clonotype. The J gene is TRBJ1-2, the V gene TRBV29-1; tentatively, D is TRBD1 (5 bases). The CDR3 has 15 residues. V lost 2 bases, J lost 3 bases, and 16 bases lay in between. Germline V gives CDR1 SQVTM, CDR2 ANQGSEA. The CDR3 sequence: CSVERWGEVDYGYTF. The CDR3 DNA follows: TGCAGCGTTGAAAGGTGGGGGGAAGTAGACTATGGCTACACCTTC.

The rearrangement joins TRBV12-3 or TRBV12-4 to TRBJ2-5, with a weak D call TRBD2 (6 bases). The CDR3 sequence is 16 residues long. V was cut by 6 bases and J by 3 bases, with 20 bases left in between. In DNA form, the CDR3 reads TGTGCCAGCAGCTCATCCCCCCCGGGAGTGAAAGAGACCCAGTACTTC. As protein: CASSSSPPGVKETQYF.

This clonotype was seen more than once but under ten times. This sequence joins TRBV18 and TRBJ2-7; TRBD1 matches at 10 bases. Germline V gene data show CDR1 as KGHSH and CDR2 as LQKENI. The CDR3 has 18 residues. J lost 4 bases, V lost 0 bases, and 12 bases had no gene match. The CDR3 spells CASSPPLMSGQGLYEQYF. The CDR3, as DNA: TGTGCCAGCTCACCACCACTAATGTCGGGACAGGGGTTATACGAGCAGTACTTC.

This clonotype was observed a few times. The chain joins TRBV9 to TRBJ2-3; maybe TRBD2 (6 bases). Germline V gene sequence: CDR1 SGDLS, CDR2 YYNGEE. Trimming removed 3 bases from V and 3 bases from J, with 14 bases in between. The CDR3 spans 15 residues. CDR3 nucleotide sequence: TGTGCCAGCAGCGCTGCATCGGAGGGGACAGATACGCAGTATTTT. Its translation is CASSAASEGTDTQYF.